This is a list of T cell receptor beta chains from one sample in a study of T cells in Graves' hyperthyroidism and ophthalmopathy. TCRdb re-called the multiplex PCR reads through MiXCR, storing one row per CDR3 protein. The data hold around 440,000 distinct CDR3 sequences, with around 14% observed a single time. Sequencing was done on a sample of blood. The receptor set was obtained from a woman aged 18-29 years with Graves' hyperthyroidism. CDR3s include the opening cysteine and the closing phenylalanine or tryptophan. Fields, in order: clone size, D gene, J gene, V gene, CDR3 length, CDR3 protein, CDR3 DNA. D genes are given only for firm matches. The size field is filled for only some rows; it gives once, few, many or a size class.

>many|TRBD2|TRBJ2-5|TRBV3-1|15
CASSRLAGGVETQYF
TGTGCCAGCAGCCGACTAGCGGGAGGAGTAGAGACCCAGTACTTC
>.|TRBD1|TRBJ2-5|TRBV18|14
CASSPDRVKETQYF
TGTGCCAGCTCACCGGACAGGGTGAAAGAGACCCAGTACTTC
>.|TRBD1|TRBJ1-2|TRBV5-6|15
CASSLVGQGVHGYTF
TGTGCCAGCAGCTTGGTGGGACAGGGGGTCCATGGCTACACCTTC
>many|.|TRBJ1-2|TRBV28|15
CASSPPGTSNYGYTF
TGTGCCAGCAGCCCGCCCGGGACGTCTAACTATGGCTACACCTTC
>.|TRBD2|TRBJ2-3|TRBV19|15
CASKGLALSTDTQYF
TGTGCCAGTAAAGGACTAGCCCTTTCCACAGATACGCAGTATTTT
>.|.|TRBJ2-1|TRBV6-2/TRBV6-3|17
CASSQTGGAVSYNEQFF
TGTGCCAGCAGTCAGACGGGCGGAGCGGTGTCCTACAATGAGCAGTTCTTC
>many|TRBD2|TRBJ2-3|TRBV5-1|16
CASSYGLAGDTDTQYF
TGCGCCAGCAGCTACGGACTAGCGGGGGACACAGATACGCAGTATTTT
>few|.|TRBJ1-1|TRBV6-1|15
CASTYGILRGTEAFF
TGTGCCAGCACCTACGGTATCCTCCGGGGCACTGAAGCTTTCTTT
>few|.|TRBJ2-1|TRBV9|15
CASSGWGRSYNEQFF
TGTGCCAGCAGCGGTTGGGGACGCTCCTACAATGAGCAGTTCTTC
>many|TRBD2|TRBJ2-1|TRBV11-3|17
CASSSSTSGTPRYEQFF
TGTGCCAGCAGCTCCTCGACTAGCGGGACCCCAAGGTATGAGCAGTTCTTC
>many|TRBD2|TRBJ2-7|TRBV20-1|15
CSASLAGGRAYEQYF
TGCAGTGCTAGCCTAGCGGGAGGTAGGGCTTACGAGCAGTACTTC
>many|.|TRBJ2-7|TRBV3-1|13
CASSQDEGLEQYF
TGTGCCAGCAGCCAAGATGAGGGACTCGAGCAGTACTTC
>.|TRBD1|TRBJ1-1|TRBV11-1|17
CASSLGAGTGGGTEAFF
TGTGCCAGCAGCTTAGGGGCCGGGACAGGGGGCGGCACTGAAGCTTTCTTT
>many|.|TRBJ2-7|TRBV7-9|16
CASSSTRGERSYEQYF
TGTGCCAGCAGCTCCACCCGCGGGGAAAGGAGCTACGAGCAGTACTTC
>many|TRBD1|TRBJ1-2|TRBV5-6|15
CASSYIGTGNDGYTF
TGTGCCAGCAGCTATATAGGGACAGGGAACGATGGCTACACCTTC
>.|.|TRBJ1-6|TRBV20-1|15
CSARVGAPYNSPLHF
TGCAGTGCTAGGGTGGGGGCCCCTTATAATTCACCCCTCCACTTT
>many|TRBD2|TRBJ2-3|TRBV7-9|16
CASSLRGGRWTDTQYF
TGTGCCAGCAGCCTGCGCGGCGGGAGATGGACAGATACGCAGTATTTT
>many|.|TRBJ2-6|TRBV12-3/TRBV12-4|17
CASSPYRGGSGANVLTF
TGTGCCAGCAGTCCGTACAGGGGAGGCTCTGGGGCCAACGTCCTGACTTTC
>few|.|TRBJ2-5|TRBV10-3|11
CAISDRQVKYF
TGTGCCATCAGTGATAGGCAGGTCAAGTACTTC
>few|.|TRBJ2-5|TRBV25-1|14
CASSEESGRVAQYF
TGTGCCAGCAGTGAGGAATCAGGTCGGGTTGCCCAGTACTTC
>many|TRBD1|TRBJ2-2|TRBV27|21
CASSFRLPGQGSRTNTGELFF
TGTGCCAGCAGTTTCCGACTCCCGGGACAGGGATCCCGAACGAACACCGGGGAGCTGTTTTTT
>many|.|TRBJ1-2|TRBV11-3|12
CASSAAGDGYTF
TGTGCCAGCAGCGCCGCGGGAGATGGCTACACCTTC
>many|TRBD2|TRBJ2-1|TRBV29-1|14
CSVDSGKKGNEQFF
TGCAGCGTTGACAGCGGGAAAAAGGGAAATGAGCAGTTCTTC
>.|.|TRBJ2-2|TRBV7-9|14
CASSLKRGVGELFF
TGTGCCAGCAGCTTAAAACGCGGGGTCGGGGAGCTGTTTTTT
>once|.|TRBJ2-1|TRBV20-1|16
CSASRFGTPTYNEQFF
TGCAGTGCTAGCCGTTTCGGGACTCCGACCTACAATGAGCAGTTCTTC
>few|.|TRBJ2-3|TRBV29-1|14
CSVGAATSTDTQYF
TGCAGCGTTGGGGCCGCCACTAGCACAGATACGCAGTATTTT
>few|TRBD2|TRBJ2-3|TRBV6-1|18
CASGGTDWTSGGTDTQYF
TGTGCCAGCGGCGGGACTGACTGGACTAGCGGGGGCACAGATACGCAGTATTTT
>many|TRBD1|TRBJ2-2|TRBV6-1|16
CASSGGDRTNTGELFF
TGTGCCAGCAGTGGGGGGGACAGGACGAACACCGGGGAGCTGTTTTTT
>many|.|TRBJ1-1|TRBV24-1|13
CATRRDTNTEAFF
TGTGCCACCAGGCGGGACACGAACACTGAAGCTTTCTTT
>many|TRBD1|TRBJ2-2|TRBV7-9|16
CASSLRSDRDGGELFF
TGTGCCAGCAGCTTACGTTCTGACAGGGACGGCGGGGAGCTGTTTTTT
>many|.|TRBJ2-5|TRBV6-1|13
CASSETAQETQYF
TGTGCCAGCAGTGAGACGGCCCAAGAGACCCAGTACTTC
>.|TRBD1|TRBJ2-3|TRBV24-1|16
CATSDSKTGSTDTQYF
TGTGCCACCAGTGATTCAAAGACAGGGAGTACAGATACGCAGTATTTT
>many|TRBD2|TRBJ2-5|TRBV5-6|15
CASSPIAGAGETQYF
TGTGCCAGCAGCCCAATAGCGGGAGCGGGAGAGACCCAGTACTTC
>many|.|TRBJ2-7|TRBV2|16
CASTPSGFSSSYEQYF
TGTGCCAGCACCCCCTCAGGGTTCTCTAGCTCCTACGAGCAGTACTTC
>.|.|TRBJ2-5|TRBV5-1|15
CASSPSRGYQETQYF
TGCGCCAGCAGTCCTTCTCGGGGGTACCAAGAGACCCAGTACTTC
>.|TRBD2|TRBJ2-3|TRBV5-5|15
CASSSGGGALDTQYF
TGTGCCAGCAGCTCCGGCGGGGGGGCCTTAGATACGCAGTATTTT
>many|.|TRBJ1-6|TRBV30|12
CAGGPPNSPLHF
TGTGCCGGGGGTCCTCCAAATTCACCCCTCCACTTT
>few|.|TRBJ1-4|TRBV13|14
CATSEPGGNEKLFF
TGTGCCACCAGTGAACCGGGGGGTAATGAAAAACTGTTTTTT
>many|.|TRBJ2-1|TRBV9|15
CASTGPLGEYNEQFF
TGTGCCAGCACGGGGCCCCTCGGGGAATACAATGAGCAGTTCTTC
>.|.|TRBJ2-7|TRBV5-1|16
CASSFSTDLGAYEQYF
TGCGCCAGCAGCTTTAGTACGGACCTAGGGGCTTACGAGCAGTACTTC
>many|TRBD2|TRBJ2-1|TRBV11-2|16
CASSSYPAGGSNEQFF
TGTGCCAGCTCGTCTTACCCAGCGGGAGGGTCCAATGAGCAGTTCTTC
>few|TRBD1|TRBJ2-2|TRBV7-8|16
CASRTLQGSNTGELFF
TGTGCCAGCCGTACACTACAGGGGTCGAACACCGGGGAGCTGTTTTTT
>many|TRBD2|TRBJ2-7|TRBV11-3|16
CASSSLGASGNYEQYF
TGTGCCAGCAGCTCCCTCGGGGCTAGCGGGAACTACGAGCAGTACTTC